The text below deals with one T cell receptor (beta chain). MiXCR, run by TCRdb on the 5' RACE reads, gives a single entry per CDR3 protein. The data show roughly 54,000 distinct CDR3 sequences, 15% to 20% seen once. Looked up from germline, CDR1 is SGHRS and CDR2 is YFSETQ. The CDR3 runs to 14 residues. The ends were cut back, 1 base at V and 5 bases at J, with 12 bases in the middle. The sequenced sample was naive CD4+ T cells sorted from blood. Subset in this sample: naive CD4+ T cells, CD4+CD45RA+CD25-. This receptor was taken from a female donor with breast cancer. The chain has TRBV5-1 and TRBJ1-1, with D perhaps matching TRBD1 (6 bases). This chain's CDR3 is CASSLPLGGTEAFF. The CDR3 nucleotides are TGCGCCAGCAGCTTGCCCTTAGGGGGGACTGAAGCTTTCTTT.